A single T cell receptor (beta chain) is shown here with its context. This clone showed up just a few times. Its binding antigen is unknown. One base away there is no much larger clone; base qualities are not given. Other DNA sequences in this sample translate to the same CDR3. Patients with autoimmune disease history or receiving systemic immunosuppression were excluded from the trial. Peripheral blood for TCR sequencing was drawn from every dose cohort at baseline, at cycle 4 day 1 and at cycle 7 day 1. The samples were drawn from a first-in-human, open-label, multicenter phase I dose-escalation trial of ivuxolimab. Adults with locally advanced or metastatic head and neck squamous cell, hepatocellular, melanoma or renal cell carcinoma were enrolled in the trial. CD4+ and CD8+ T cells were sorted separately from peripheral blood before TCR sequencing. Genomic DNA was isolated from the sorted cells so that the TCRbeta CDR3 region could be sequenced. The immunoSEQ Assay was used for sequencing of TCRbeta CDR3 regions. TCRdb took over this immuneACCESS table, retaining in-frame rearrangements with V and J assigned. Such tables are incomplete; in checked studies, under half of the missing clones stem from an unresolved V gene, and the remainder is unexplained. The sample table records roughly 50,000 clones; about four fifths of these occur just once. Of the sample, approximately 1.2% is held by the ten largest clones.

The sample belongs to a study of OX40 agonist ivuxolimab in advanced cancers. In the study overall: Ivuxolimab was an agonistic, fully human IgG2 monoclonal antibody directed against OX40 (CD134), a costimulatory receptor. Three dose-escalation patients achieved partial responses, one with hepatocellular carcinoma and two with cutaneous melanoma. Peripheral TCRbeta sequencing was intended to test whether TCR sequence diversity was altered and clonal T-cell expansion was caused by ivuxolimab. Of the roughly 54 patients in dose escalation, about 19 had hepatocellular carcinoma, about 15 had melanoma, 9 had renal cell carcinoma and 9 had head and neck cancer. In the dose-escalation cohort, 82.7% of patients were male, and the mean age was approximately 64 years, with a range of roughly 20 to 80. Intravenous ivuxolimab was administered to patients every 2 weeks at six dose levels: 0.01, 0.1, 0.3, 1.5, 3 and 10 mg/kg. The paper describes the monotherapy dose-escalation part (N ≈ 52 patients) of the phase I trial of ivuxolimab. Patients were allowed to have had prior anti-PD-1, anti-PD-L1 or anti-CTLA-4 therapy, and approximately 40% of the dose-escalation patients had previously received checkpoint inhibitors. Overall results and qualifications from the work: After ivuxolimab, expanded clones were on average more numerous among CD8+ T cells than among CD4+ T cells. Clonal expansion of both CD4+ and CD8+ blood T cells was observed from baseline to week 6 at doses 0.1 to 3.0 mg/kg. Antigen specificity was not determined for the clonally expanded peripheral T cells. In the 0.1-3.0 mg/kg groups, partial responders were among the patients with the lowest normalized peripheral clonal expansion, particularly in CD8+ T cells. Low levels of normalized T-cell clonal expansion were also seen in some nonresponding patients.

The origin of this receptor is an adult with an advanced solid tumor such as melanoma, head and neck, liver or kidney cancer. This specimen consisted of CD4+ or CD8+ T cells sorted from blood, obtained in a trial of the OX40 agonist ivuxolimab.

The CDR3 reads CASSRTSVPSNEQFF. The DNA sequence is TGTGCCAGCAGCCGGACTAGCGTTCCGTCCAATGAGCAGTTCTTC. Recombination linked TRBV7-3 to TRBJ2-1, with 9 bases matching TRBD2. The CDR3 numbers 15 residues from cysteine through phenylalanine. Of all the DNA, just the CDR3 is kept, 45 bases in frame from base 1. Compared with germline, V lacks 5 bases and J lacks 6 bases; bases without a gene match: 8. Taken from the germline V gene, the CDR1 and CDR2 loops are SGHTA and FQGTGA.